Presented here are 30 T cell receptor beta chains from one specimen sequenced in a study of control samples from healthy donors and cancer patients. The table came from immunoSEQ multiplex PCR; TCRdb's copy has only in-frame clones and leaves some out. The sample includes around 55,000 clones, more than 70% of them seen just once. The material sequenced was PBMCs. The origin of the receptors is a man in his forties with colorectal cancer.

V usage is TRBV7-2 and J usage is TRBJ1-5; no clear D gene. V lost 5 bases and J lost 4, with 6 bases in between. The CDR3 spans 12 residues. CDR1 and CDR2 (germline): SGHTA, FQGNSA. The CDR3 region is CASSPLNQPQHF. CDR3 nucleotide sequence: TGTGCCAGCAGCCCATTAAATCAGCCCCAGCATTTT.

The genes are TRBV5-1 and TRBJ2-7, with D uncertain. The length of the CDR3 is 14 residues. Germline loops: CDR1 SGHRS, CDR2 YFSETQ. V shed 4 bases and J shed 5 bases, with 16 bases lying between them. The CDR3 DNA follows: TGCGCCAGCAGCCCCCTCCGTGGGGTCCACGAGCAGTACTTC. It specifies CASSPLRGVHEQYF.

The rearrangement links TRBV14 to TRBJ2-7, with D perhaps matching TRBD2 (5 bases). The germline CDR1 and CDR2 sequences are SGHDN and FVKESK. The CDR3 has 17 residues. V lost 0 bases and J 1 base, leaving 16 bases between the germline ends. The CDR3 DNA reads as TGTGCCAGCAGCCAAGATCTGTCACCGGGGTATTCCTACGAGCAGTACTTC. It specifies CASSQDLSPGYSYEQYF.

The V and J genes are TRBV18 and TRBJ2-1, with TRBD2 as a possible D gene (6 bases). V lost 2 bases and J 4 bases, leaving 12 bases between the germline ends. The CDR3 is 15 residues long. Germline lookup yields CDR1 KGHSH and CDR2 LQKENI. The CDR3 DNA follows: TGTGCCAGCTCACCAACGGGACTGGCTTACAATGAGCAGTTCTTC. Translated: CASSPTGLAYNEQFF.

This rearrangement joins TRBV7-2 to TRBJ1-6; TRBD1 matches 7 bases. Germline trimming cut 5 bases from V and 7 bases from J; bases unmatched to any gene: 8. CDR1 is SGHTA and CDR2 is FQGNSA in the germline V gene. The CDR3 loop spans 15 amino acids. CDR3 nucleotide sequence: TGTGCCAGCAGCCCATCGGGACAGCCAAATTCACCCCTCCACTTT. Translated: CASSPSGQPNSPLHF.

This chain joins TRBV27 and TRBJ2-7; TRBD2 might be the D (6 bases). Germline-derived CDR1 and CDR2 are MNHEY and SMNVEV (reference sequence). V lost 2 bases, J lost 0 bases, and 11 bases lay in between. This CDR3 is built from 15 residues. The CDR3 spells CASSLETGSSYEQYF. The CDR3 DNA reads TGTGCCAGCAGTTTAGAAACCGGGAGCTCCTACGAGCAGTACTTC.

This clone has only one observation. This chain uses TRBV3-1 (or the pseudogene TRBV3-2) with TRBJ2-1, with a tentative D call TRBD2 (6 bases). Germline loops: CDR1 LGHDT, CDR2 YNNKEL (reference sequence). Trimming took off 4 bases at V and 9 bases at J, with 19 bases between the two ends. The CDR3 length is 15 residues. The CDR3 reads CASSPWRLGASEQFF. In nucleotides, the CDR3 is TGTGCCAGCAGCCCTTGGAGACTAGGGGCGAGTGAGCAGTTCTTC.

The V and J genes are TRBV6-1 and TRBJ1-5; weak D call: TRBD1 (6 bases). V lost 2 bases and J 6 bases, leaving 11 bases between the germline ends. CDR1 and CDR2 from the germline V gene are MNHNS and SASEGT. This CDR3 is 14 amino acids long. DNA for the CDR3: TGTGCCAGCAGTGAATTCGGGGGGCCTCAGCCCCAGCATTTT. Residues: CASSEFGGPQPQHF.

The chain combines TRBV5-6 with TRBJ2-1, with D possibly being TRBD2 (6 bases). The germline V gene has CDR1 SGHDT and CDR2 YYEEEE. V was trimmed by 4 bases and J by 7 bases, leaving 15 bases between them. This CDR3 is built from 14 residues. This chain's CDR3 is CASSIEGLFNEQFF. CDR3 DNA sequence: TGTGCCAGCAGCATAGAGGGACTGTTTAATGAGCAGTTCTTC.

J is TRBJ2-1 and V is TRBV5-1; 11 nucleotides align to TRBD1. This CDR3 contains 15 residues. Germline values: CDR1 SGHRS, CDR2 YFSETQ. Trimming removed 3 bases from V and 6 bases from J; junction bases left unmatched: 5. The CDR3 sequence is CASSWTGGPLNEQFF. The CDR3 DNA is TGCGCCAGCAGCTGGACAGGGGGCCCCCTCAATGAGCAGTTCTTC.

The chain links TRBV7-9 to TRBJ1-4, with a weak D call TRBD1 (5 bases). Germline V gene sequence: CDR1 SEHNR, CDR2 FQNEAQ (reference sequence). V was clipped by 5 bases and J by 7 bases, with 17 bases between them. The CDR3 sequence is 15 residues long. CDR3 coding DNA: TGTGCCAGCAGCCCGTCCGGCCCCGGGGGTGAAAAACTGTTTTTT. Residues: CASSPSGPGGEKLFF.

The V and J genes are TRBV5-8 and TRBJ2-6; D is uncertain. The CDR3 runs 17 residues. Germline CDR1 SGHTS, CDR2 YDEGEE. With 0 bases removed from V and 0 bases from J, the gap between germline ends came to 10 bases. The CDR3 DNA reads TGTGCCAGCAGCTTGGATCGGATTAGCTCTGGGGCCAACGTCCTGACTTTC. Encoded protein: CASSLDRISSGANVLTF.

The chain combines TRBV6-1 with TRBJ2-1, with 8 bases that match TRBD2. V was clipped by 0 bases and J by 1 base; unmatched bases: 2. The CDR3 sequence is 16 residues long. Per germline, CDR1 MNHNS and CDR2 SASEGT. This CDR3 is CASSEATSGSYNEQFF. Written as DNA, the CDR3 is TGTGCCAGCAGTGAAGCTACTAGCGGATCCTACAATGAGCAGTTCTTC.

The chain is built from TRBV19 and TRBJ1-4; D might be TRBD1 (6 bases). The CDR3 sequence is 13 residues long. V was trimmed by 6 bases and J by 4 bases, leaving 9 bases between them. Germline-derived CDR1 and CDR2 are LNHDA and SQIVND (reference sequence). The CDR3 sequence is CASRGQNNEKLFF. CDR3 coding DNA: TGTGCCAGTAGGGGACAAAATAATGAAAAACTGTTTTTT.

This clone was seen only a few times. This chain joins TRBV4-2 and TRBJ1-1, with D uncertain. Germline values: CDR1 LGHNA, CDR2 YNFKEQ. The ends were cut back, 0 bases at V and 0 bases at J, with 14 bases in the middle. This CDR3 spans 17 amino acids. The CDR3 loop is CASSQDPPIRVNTEAFF. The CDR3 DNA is TGTGCCAGCAGCCAAGATCCGCCTATCAGAGTGAACACTGAAGCTTTCTTT.

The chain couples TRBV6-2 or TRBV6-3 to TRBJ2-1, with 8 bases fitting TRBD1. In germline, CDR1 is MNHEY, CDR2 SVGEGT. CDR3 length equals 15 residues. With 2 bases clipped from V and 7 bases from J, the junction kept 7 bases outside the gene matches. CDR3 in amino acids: CASSYPGQVGNEQFF. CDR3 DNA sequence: TGTGCCAGCAGTTACCCGGGACAGGTCGGTAATGAGCAGTTCTTC.

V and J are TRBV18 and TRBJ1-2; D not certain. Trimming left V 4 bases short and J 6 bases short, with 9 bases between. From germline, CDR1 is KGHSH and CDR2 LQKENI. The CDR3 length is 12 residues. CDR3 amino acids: CASSQPGHGYTF. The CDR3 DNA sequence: TGTGCCAGCTCACAACCAGGACATGGCTACACCTTC.

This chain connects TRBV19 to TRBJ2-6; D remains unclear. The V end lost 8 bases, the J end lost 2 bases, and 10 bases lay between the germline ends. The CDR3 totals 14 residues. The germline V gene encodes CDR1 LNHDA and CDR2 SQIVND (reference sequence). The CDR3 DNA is TGTGCCAGTGCTCAAGGGACTGGGGCCAACGTCCTGACTTTC. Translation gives CASAQGTGANVLTF.

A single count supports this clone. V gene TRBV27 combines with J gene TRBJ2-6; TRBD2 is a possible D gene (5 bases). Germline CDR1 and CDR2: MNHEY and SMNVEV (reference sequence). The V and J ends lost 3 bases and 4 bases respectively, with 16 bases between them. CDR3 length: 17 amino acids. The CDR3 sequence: CASSFRGAFLGANVLTF. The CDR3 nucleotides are TGTGCCAGCAGTTTTCGGGGAGCCTTTCTGGGGGCCAACGTCCTGACTTTC.

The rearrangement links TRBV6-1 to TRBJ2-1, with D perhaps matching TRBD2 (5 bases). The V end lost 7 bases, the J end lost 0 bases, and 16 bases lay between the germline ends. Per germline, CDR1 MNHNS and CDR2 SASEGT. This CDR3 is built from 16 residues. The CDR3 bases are TGTGCCAGCAATGAGCAAGCGGCCAGCTCCTACAATGAGCAGTTCTTC. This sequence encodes CASNEQAASSYNEQFF.

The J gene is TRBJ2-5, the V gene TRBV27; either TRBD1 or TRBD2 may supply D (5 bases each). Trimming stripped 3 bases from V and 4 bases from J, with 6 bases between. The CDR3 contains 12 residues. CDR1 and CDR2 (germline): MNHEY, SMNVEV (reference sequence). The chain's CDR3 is CASSFGGETQYF. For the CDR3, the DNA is TGTGCCAGCAGTTTTGGGGGAGAGACCCAGTACTTC.

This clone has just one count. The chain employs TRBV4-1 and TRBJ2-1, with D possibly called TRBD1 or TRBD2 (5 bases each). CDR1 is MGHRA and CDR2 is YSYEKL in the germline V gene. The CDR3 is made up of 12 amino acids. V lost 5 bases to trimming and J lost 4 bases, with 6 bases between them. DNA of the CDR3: TGCGCCAGCAGCGGGGGTTACAATGAGCAGTTCTTC. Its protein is CASSGGYNEQFF.

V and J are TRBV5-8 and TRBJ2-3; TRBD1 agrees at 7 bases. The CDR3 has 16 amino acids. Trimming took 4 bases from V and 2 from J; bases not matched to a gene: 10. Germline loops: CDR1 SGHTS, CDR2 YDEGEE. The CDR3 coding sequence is TGTGCCAGCAGCACCCCCGGGACAGAAACCACAGATACGCAGTATTTT. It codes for CASSTPGTETTDTQYF.

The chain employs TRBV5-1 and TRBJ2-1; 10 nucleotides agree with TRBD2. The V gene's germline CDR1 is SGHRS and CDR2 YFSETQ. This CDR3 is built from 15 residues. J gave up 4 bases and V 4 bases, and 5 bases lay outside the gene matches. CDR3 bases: TGCGCCAGCAGCATACAGACTAGCGGGTACAATGAGCAGTTCTTC. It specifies CASSIQTSGYNEQFF.

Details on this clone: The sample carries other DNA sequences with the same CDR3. In nucleotides, the CDR3 is TGTGCCAGCAGTGAAGGAGGATATGGCTACACCTTC. Its translation is CASSEGGYGYTF. The V call is TRBV2, the J call TRBJ1-2; D gene uncertain. Trimming left V 1 base short and J 5 bases short, with 5 bases between. Germline values: CDR1 SNHLY, CDR2 FYNNEI. CDR3 length: 12 residues.

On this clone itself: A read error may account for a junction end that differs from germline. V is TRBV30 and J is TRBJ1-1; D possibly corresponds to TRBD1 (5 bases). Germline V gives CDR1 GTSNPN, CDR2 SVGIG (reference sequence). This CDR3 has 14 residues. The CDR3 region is CAWSPPGQNTEVFF. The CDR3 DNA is TGTGCCTGGAGTCCGCCAGGGCAGAACACTGAAGTTTTCTTT.

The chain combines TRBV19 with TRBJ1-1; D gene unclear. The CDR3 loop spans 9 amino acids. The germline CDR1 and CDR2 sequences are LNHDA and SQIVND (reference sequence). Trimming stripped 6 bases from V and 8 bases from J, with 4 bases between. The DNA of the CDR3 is TGTGCCAGTAGAGCAGAAGCTTTCTTT. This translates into CASRAEAFF.

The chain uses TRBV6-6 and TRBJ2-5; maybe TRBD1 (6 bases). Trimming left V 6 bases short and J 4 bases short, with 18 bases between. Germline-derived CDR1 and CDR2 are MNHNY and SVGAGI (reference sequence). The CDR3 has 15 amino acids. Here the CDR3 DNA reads TGTGCCAGCAGACGCGCCGATACAGGGCGAGAGACCCAGTACTTC. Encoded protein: CASRRADTGRETQYF.

The CDR3 DNA follows: TGTGCCAGCAGCTGGTCCACTGATGAAAAACTGTTTTTT. It translates to CASSWSTDEKLFF. The chain employs TRBV5-6 and TRBJ1-4; D uncertain. The CDR3 runs 13 residues. V lost 3 bases, J lost 6 bases, and 9 bases lay in between. Germline assignment: CDR1 SGHDT and CDR2 YYEEEE.

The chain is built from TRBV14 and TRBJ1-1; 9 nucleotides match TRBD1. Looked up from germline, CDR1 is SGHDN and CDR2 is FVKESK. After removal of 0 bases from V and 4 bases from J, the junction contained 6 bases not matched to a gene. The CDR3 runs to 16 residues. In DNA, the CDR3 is TGTGCCAGCAGCCAAGAAGACAGGGGGTTTTTCACTGAAGCTTTCTTT. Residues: CASSQEDRGFFTEAFF.